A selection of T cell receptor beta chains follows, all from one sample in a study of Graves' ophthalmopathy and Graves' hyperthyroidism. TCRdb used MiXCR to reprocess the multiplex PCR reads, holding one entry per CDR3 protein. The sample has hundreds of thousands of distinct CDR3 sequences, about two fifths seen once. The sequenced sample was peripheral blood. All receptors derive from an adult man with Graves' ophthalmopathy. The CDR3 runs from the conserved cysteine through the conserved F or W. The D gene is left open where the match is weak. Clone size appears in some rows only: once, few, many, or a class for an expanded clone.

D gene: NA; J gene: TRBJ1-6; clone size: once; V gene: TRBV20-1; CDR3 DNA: TGCAGTGCTAGGAAGGGAGGTTCACCCCTCCACTTT; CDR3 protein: CSARKGGSPLHF
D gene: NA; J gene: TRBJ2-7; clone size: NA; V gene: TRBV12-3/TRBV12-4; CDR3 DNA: TGTGCCAGCAGTTTCATAAACAGGGAAAACGAGCAGTACTTC; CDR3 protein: CASSFINRENEQYF
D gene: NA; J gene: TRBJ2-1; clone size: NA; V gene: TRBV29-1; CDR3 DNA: TGCAGCGTTCGGGACTTCTACAATGAGCAGTTCTTC; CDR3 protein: CSVRDFYNEQFF
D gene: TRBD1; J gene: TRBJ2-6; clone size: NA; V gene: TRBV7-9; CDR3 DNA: TGTGCCACTACGACAGGGACTGGGGCCAACGTCCTGACTTTC; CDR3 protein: CATTTGTGANVLTF
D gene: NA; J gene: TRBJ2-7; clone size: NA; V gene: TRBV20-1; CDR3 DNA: TGCAGTGCCAGGCCCCAAATCGGCTACGAGCAGTACTTC; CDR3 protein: CSARPQIGYEQYF
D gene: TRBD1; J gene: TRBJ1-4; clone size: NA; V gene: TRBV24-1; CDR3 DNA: TGTGCCACCAGTGAAGGCCAGGGGGATGAAAAACTGTTTTTT; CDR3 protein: CATSEGQGDEKLFF
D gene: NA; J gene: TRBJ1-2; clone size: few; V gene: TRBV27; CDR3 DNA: TGTGCCAGCAGTTTAAACAGTAGGTCTTATGGCTACACCTTC; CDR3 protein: CASSLNSRSYGYTF
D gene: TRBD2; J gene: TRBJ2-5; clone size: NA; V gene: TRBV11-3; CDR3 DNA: TGTGCCAGCAGCATTGGGACTAGCGGGGACCTACTTGAGACCCAGTACTTC; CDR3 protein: CASSIGTSGDLLETQYF
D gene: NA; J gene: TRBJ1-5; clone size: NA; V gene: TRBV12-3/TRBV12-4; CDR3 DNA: TGTGCCAGCAGTTCTGCTACCAGCAATCAGCCCCAACATTTT; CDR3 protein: CASSSATSNQPQHF
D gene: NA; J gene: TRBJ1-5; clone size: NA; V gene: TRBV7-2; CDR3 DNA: TGTGCCAGCAGCCGGCGGCCTGGAGGGGGTACCGGGGAGCCCCAGCATTTT; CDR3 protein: CASSRRPGGGTGEPQHF
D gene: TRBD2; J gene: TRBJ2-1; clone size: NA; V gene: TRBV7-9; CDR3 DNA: TGTGCCAGCAGCGGAGGAGCGGGAGCGTTCTACAATGAGCAGTTCTTC; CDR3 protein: CASSGGAGAFYNEQFF
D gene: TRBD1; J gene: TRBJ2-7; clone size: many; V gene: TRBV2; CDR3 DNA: TGTGCCAGCATCCTTCAAGGCGGACAGGGGGCCTACGAGCAGTACTTC; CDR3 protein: CASILQGGQGAYEQYF
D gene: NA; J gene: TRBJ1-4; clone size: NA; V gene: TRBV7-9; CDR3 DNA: TGTGCCAGCAGCCTAGGGGCACCGACAGTCGCTGAAAAACTGTTTTTT; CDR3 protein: CASSLGAPTVAEKLFF
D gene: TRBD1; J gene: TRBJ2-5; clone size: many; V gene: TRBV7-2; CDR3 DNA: TGTGCCAGCAGCCCGACAGGGAGCGAGACCCAGTACTTC; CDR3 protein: CASSPTGSETQYF
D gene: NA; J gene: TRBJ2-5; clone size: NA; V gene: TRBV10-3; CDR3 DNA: TGTGCCATCAGTCAACAGGGAGGAGAGACCCAGTACTTC; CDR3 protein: CAISQQGGETQYF
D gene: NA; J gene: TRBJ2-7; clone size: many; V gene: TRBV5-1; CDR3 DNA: TGCGCCAGCAGCTTAAGGGACCCCTACGAGCAGTACTTC; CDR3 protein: CASSLRDPYEQYF
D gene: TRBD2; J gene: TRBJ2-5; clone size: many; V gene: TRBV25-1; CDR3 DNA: TGTGCCACACGGGCAGCGGGAGCGGAGACCCAGTACTTC; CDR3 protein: CATRAAGAETQYF
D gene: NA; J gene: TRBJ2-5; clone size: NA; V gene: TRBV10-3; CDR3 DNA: TGTGCCATCAGTGCCTTGACGGAGGGGGCGCGTGAGACCCAGTACTTC; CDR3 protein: CAISALTEGARETQYF
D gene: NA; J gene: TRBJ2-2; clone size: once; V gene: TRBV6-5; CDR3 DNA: TGTGCCAGCAGCCGCGTAGGGGTAACCGGGGAGCTGTTTTTT; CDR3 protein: CASSRVGVTGELFF
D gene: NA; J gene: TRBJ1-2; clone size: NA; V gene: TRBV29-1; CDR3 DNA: TGCAGCGTTGGGGCGGACTATGGCTACACCTTC; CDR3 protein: CSVGADYGYTF
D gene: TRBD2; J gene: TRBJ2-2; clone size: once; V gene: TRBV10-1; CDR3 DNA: TGCGCCAGCAGTGGCGGACTAGGTACCACCGGGGAGCTGTTTTTT; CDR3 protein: CASSGGLGTTGELFF
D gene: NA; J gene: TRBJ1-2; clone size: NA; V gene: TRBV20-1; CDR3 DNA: TGCAGTGCTTTACCGGAATTGGGCGGCTACACCTTC; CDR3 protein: CSALPELGGYTF